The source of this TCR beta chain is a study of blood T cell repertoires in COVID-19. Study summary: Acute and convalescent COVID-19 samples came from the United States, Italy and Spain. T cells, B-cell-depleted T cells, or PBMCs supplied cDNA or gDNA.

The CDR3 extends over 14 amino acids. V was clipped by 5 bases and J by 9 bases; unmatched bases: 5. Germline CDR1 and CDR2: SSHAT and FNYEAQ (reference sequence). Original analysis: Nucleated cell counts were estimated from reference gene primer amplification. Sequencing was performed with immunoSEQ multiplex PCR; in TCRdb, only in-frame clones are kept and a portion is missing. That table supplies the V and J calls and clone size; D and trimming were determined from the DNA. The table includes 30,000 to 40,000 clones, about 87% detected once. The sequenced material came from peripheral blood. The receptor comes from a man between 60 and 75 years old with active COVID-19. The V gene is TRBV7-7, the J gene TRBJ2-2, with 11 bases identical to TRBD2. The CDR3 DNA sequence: TGTGCCAGCAGCCAGATAGCGGGAGGGCGGGAGCTGTTTTTT. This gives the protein CASSQIAGGRELFF.